This TCR beta chain was recorded in a study of blood T cell repertoires in COVID-19 (dated by TCRdb to about 2020). At the level of the whole study: Collaborator samples came from the United States, Italy and Spain and covered acute and convalescent phases of COVID-19. The material from the prospective study consisted of cDNA or gDNA derived from T cells, B-cell-depleted T cells, or PBMCs. The dataset comprised deeply sampled blood TCRbeta repertoires from subjects exposed to, actively infected with, or recovered from COVID-19. The repertoires were released in a freely available public database intended as a resource for research on the immune response to SARS-CoV-2. The samples were drawn from the first 160 participants of the ongoing ImmuneRACE study and from about 1,200 subjects provided by 6 global collaborators. A de-identified subject ID, COVID-19 status, age in years and sex were almost always included in the sample metadata. Where available, HLA class I and class II types were taken from metadata supplied by the sample provider and were not determined by assay-based typing.

TCRbeta CDR3 regions were amplified from genomic DNA by means of the immunoSEQ Assay, a bias-controlled multiplex PCR. The authors' pipeline ran thus. The number of nucleated cells in each sample was estimated from the amplification of reference gene primers within the assay. To quantify the absolute abundance of each unique TCRbeta CDR3 rearrangement, sequence reads were collapsed and filtered. Productive Simpson clonality was computed per sample as the square root of Simpson's diversity index over productive rearrangements. Not all clones reach the TCRdb copy of this immuneACCESS table, which keeps in-frame sequences only. Checked studies attribute under half of the gap to unresolved V genes and leave the rest unexplained. That table gives V, J and clone size, and the DNA gave D and trimming. Recorded for this sample are roughly 100,000 clones; roughly 92% of them occurred a single time. The biggest ten clones account for around 1.9% of the sample.

This clone was detected a few times. Its antigen has not been determined. One end of the junction is discordant with germline, which a read error may explain. The CDR3 spans 13 residues, from the cysteine through the phenylalanine. Just the 39-base CDR3 DNA is kept, in frame starting at base 1. For CDR1 and CDR2, the germline V gene lists MGHRA and YSYEKL. General conclusions and limits of the study: The quantity of clinical and demographic metadata differed by source and by participant and was supplied without curation.

At one collaborating source in Seattle, patients were enrolled during active infection and were followed longitudinally through the course of disease. Whole blood was collected in K2EDTA tubes by collaborating institutions according to the institutions' own protocols. For TCRbeta analysis, collaborators shipped samples as frozen whole blood, isolated PBMCs, or DNA extracted from either of those sample types. Sequencing used peripheral blood. This chain joins TRBV4-1 to TRBJ1-6, with a tentative D gene TRBD1 over 5 matching bases. This clonotype was obtained from a woman aged 50 to 60 with COVID-19, enrolled during active disease. The CDR3 sequence is CASSQGGKGHLNF. The bases read TGCGCCAGCAGCCAAGGGGGAAAAGGACATTTGAACTTT.